This T cell receptor beta chain was captured by sequencing in a study of shared clonotypes between healthy human individuals. The V and J ends lost 3 bases and 1 base respectively, with 12 bases between them. This CDR3 is built from 14 residues. Germline V gives CDR1 GTSNPN, CDR2 SVGIG (reference sequence). Each sorted subset replicate got 200 ng genomic DNA, 25,000 to 35,000 genomes. Here immunoSEQ multiplex PCR was the method, and the copy in TCRdb shows in-frame clones only, minus some. The data show 2 million to 3 million clones, more than 80% seen once. This clone was recorded only once. The antigen is undetermined. Study observations and caveats: Donor clonotype sharing was expected to depend on sequencing depth.

The chain joins TRBV30 to TRBJ2-5, with a tentative D call TRBD2 (6 bases). The source is a man aged 18 to 35 in good health. Specimen: naive CD4+ T cells sorted from blood. The subset here: CD45RA+ positively selected. DNA of the CDR3: TGTGCCTGGAGGGGGGGAGGAATCCAAGAGACCCAGTACTTC. Its translation: CAWRGGGIQETQYF.